The rows below give T cell receptor beta chains drawn from one sample of a study of blood T cells in healthy people across ages. TCRdb used MiXCR to reprocess the 5' RACE reads, holding one entry per CDR3 protein. Of 600,000 to 1,000,000 distinct CDR3 sequences in the sample, approximately 25% were seen once. Separately, the same data were catalogued under a study of T cells of mothers and their children.

Sequenced input: blood. The receptors stem from a boy aged 5 to 17 in good health. The CDR3 runs from the conserved cysteine through the conserved F or W. The order of the fields is D gene, clone size, V gene, J gene, CDR3 DNA, CDR3 protein. D genes are given only for firm matches. The size field is filled for only some rows; it gives once, few, many or a size class.

>NA|NA|TRBV20-1|TRBJ2-5
TGCAGTGCTACTTCGACAGACCGGGCAGAGACCCAGTACTTC
CSATSTDRAETQYF
>TRBD2|few|TRBV7-3|TRBJ2-2
TGTGCCAGCGGCCAGCGGGGGGGTCTTTCCCGGGAGCTGTTTTTT
CASGQRGGLSRELFF
>NA|many|TRBV29-1|TRBJ1-5
TGCAGCGTCCGAGGAGGGGGAAGCAATCAGCCCCAGCATTTT
CSVRGGGSNQPQHF
>NA|NA|TRBV7-9|TRBJ2-7
TGTGCCAGCAGCCCTCTAGCGACCTACGAGCAGTACTTC
CASSPLATYEQYF
>NA|few|TRBV2|TRBJ1-6
TGTGCCAGCAGGACAAACAAAGATAATTCACCCCTCCACTTT
CASRTNKDNSPLHF
>TRBD2|few|TRBV11-1|TRBJ2-7
TGTGCCAGCAGCCCGGCGGGGACTAGCGGTGAACCTTCCTCCTACGAGCAGTACTTC
CASSPAGTSGEPSSYEQYF
>TRBD1|few|TRBV19|TRBJ2-7
TGTGCCAGTAGCCAGGGGGCCCACGAGCAGTACTTC
CASSQGAHEQYF
>TRBD2|NA|TRBV28|TRBJ2-5
TGTGCCAGCAGACCCCCCGGGACTAGTAGGGAGACCCAGTACTTC
CASRPPGTSRETQYF
>TRBD1|few|TRBV6-5|TRBJ1-1
TGTGCCAGCAGGACAGGGCCCACTGAAGCTTTCTTT
CASRTGPTEAFF
>NA|NA|TRBV7-3|TRBJ1-2
TGTGCCAGCAGCTACCGGGACCCACTCAGGGATGGCTACACCTTC
CASSYRDPLRDGYTF
>NA|NA|TRBV28|TRBJ2-2
TGTGCCAGCAGTTCCGTGAACGGGGAGCTGTTTTTT
CASSSVNGELFF
>NA|NA|TRBV20-1|TRBJ2-7
TGCAGTGCTAGGAATTTCTCCTACGAGCAGTACTTC
CSARNFSYEQYF
>TRBD1|few|TRBV5-6|TRBJ1-6
TGCGCCAGCAGCTTGGGGCCTCACCCGACAGGGCCCCATTATAATTCACCCCTCTACTTT
CASSLGPHPTGPHYNSPLYF
>TRBD1|NA|TRBV7-2|TRBJ1-1
TGTGCCAGCAGGACTGGACAGGGCATCACTGAAGCTTTCTTT
CASRTGQGITEAFF
>NA|NA|TRBV28|TRBJ2-3
TGTGCCAGCAGTTTAGGAGGGACAGTTTCCTTCACAGATACGCAGTATTTT
CASSLGGTVSFTDTQYF
>NA|NA|TRBV25-1|TRBJ1-3
TGTGCCAGCAGTGAACGGCAGGGCGGAAACACCATATATTTT
CASSERQGGNTIYF
>NA|many|TRBV7-8|TRBJ1-5
TGTGCCAGCAGCTTAGTGGGGGCGGTCAATCAGCCCCAGCATTTT
CASSLVGAVNQPQHF
>NA|NA|TRBV5-6|TRBJ2-7
TGTGCCAGCAGCTGGACTTCCACCTACGAGCAGTACTTC
CASSWTSTYEQYF
>NA|NA|TRBV5-5|TRBJ1-5
TGTGCCAGCAGCTTGATGGTGGCAGGCAATCAGCCCCAGCATTTT
CASSLMVAGNQPQHF
>TRBD2|few|TRBV24-1|TRBJ2-3
TGTGCCACCAGTGATCCCCTAGCGGGAGGAAGGGATACGCAGTATTTT
CATSDPLAGGRDTQYF
>TRBD2|few|TRBV4-3|TRBJ2-2
TGCGCCAGCAGCCAAGATGGACTAGCGGGAGTGGCCGGGGAGCTGTTTTTT
CASSQDGLAGVAGELFF
>TRBD1|few|TRBV28|TRBJ1-2
TGTGCCAGCAGTTACCGGACAGGGTACCTTGGCTACACCTTC
CASSYRTGYLGYTF
>NA|NA|TRBV4-3|TRBJ1-1
TGCGCCAGCAGCCAACAACAGGGGAACACTGAAGCTTTCTTT
CASSQQQGNTEAFF
>NA|NA|TRBV6-5|TRBJ1-2
TGTGCCAGCAGTTACCTGGAGCGCGGCTATGGCTACACCTTC
CASSYLERGYGYTF
>TRBD2|NA|TRBV29-1|TRBJ2-4
TGCAGCGTTGGGCTAGCGGGAGATAAAAACATTCAGTACTTC
CSVGLAGDKNIQYF
>TRBD2|NA|TRBV6-2/TRBV6-3|TRBJ2-1
TGTGCCAGCAGCGGGACTAGCGAATACAATGAGCAGTTCTTC
CASSGTSEYNEQFF
>NA|NA|TRBV24-1|TRBJ1-2
TGTGCCACCAGTGATGCAGGGGATGTGGGCTACACCTTC
CATSDAGDVGYTF
>NA|NA|TRBV28|TRBJ1-2
TGTGCCAGCAGCCACCCCAAGTATGGCTACACCTTC
CASSHPKYGYTF
>NA|NA|TRBV2|TRBJ2-7
TGTGCCAGCAGGGTAACGGAATACGAGCAGTACTTC
CASRVTEYEQYF
>TRBD2|few|TRBV2|TRBJ2-2
TGTGCCAGCTGTAGTGGACTAGTTGTTTCTTATGGGGAGCTGTTTTTT
CASCSGLVVSYGELFF
>NA|NA|TRBV7-3|TRBJ1-2
TGTGCCAGCAGCCCCTGGCCGGGGAAGGAATATGGCTACACCTTC
CASSPWPGKEYGYTF
>TRBD2|few|TRBV4-3|TRBJ2-5
TGCGCCAGCAGCCAAGATCGGTATACTAGCGGGGGCCCTTGGGAGACCCAGTACTTC
CASSQDRYTSGGPWETQYF
>NA|few|TRBV5-1|TRBJ2-5
TGCGCCAGCAGCGCCCCTAACGTCTTGGCTAGACAACAAGAGACCCAGTACTTC
CASSAPNVLARQQETQYF
>TRBD1|NA|TRBV12-3/TRBV12-4|TRBJ1-6
TGTGCCAGCAGTGTCGACAGGGGACGGAATTCACCCCTCCACTTT
CASSVDRGRNSPLHF
>NA|NA|TRBV29-1|TRBJ2-2
TGCAGCGTTGAAGGGGCAATGACCGGGGAGCTGTTTTTT
CSVEGAMTGELFF
>NA|NA|TRBV3-1|TRBJ2-1
TGTGCCAGCAGCTACGAGGGAGGCAATGAGCAGTTCTTC
CASSYEGGNEQFF
>TRBD1|few|TRBV29-1|TRBJ1-4
TGCAGCGCCCGACAGGGAATGAGCGAAAAACTGTTTTTT
CSARQGMSEKLFF
>TRBD1|few|TRBV7-2|TRBJ2-7
TGTGCCAGCAGCTTAGGGGGACAGGGTTGGTACGAGCAGTACTTC
CASSLGGQGWYEQYF
>NA|few|TRBV3-1|TRBJ2-1
TGTGCCAGCAGCCAAGGGAGGTCAGGGTACAATGAGCAGTTCTTC
CASSQGRSGYNEQFF
>NA|few|TRBV10-3|TRBJ2-1
TGTGCCACCTGGGGGTTCGAGGGGAATGAGCAGTTCTTC
CATWGFEGNEQFF
>NA|many|TRBV28|TRBJ1-5
TGTGCCAGCAGTCCCCTGGGGGAAGGAAGCAATCAGCCCCAGCATTTT
CASSPLGEGSNQPQHF
>NA|NA|TRBV19|TRBJ2-7
TGTGCCAGTAGTATTTCCTGGACCCTCGAGCAGTACTTC
CASSISWTLEQYF
>TRBD1|few|TRBV20-1|TRBJ1-4
TGCAGTGCTAGAGATTCGGTTAGAGGGGGCGGTGAAAAACTGTTTTTT
CSARDSVRGGGEKLFF
>NA|NA|TRBV5-1|TRBJ1-2
TGCGCCAGCAGCGCGGCCCCGGGAAATATGAACTATGGCTACACCTTC
CASSAAPGNMNYGYTF
>NA|NA|TRBV15|TRBJ1-1
TGTGCCACCAGCAGCCCTCTCATCGGTAACACTGAAGCTTTCTTT
CATSSPLIGNTEAFF
>NA|NA|TRBV7-9|TRBJ2-7
TGTGCAAGCAGCCCCCCCGGGGCCTACTACGAGCAGTACTTC
CASSPPGAYYEQYF
>NA|NA|TRBV3-1|TRBJ1-1
TGTGCCAGCAGCCTCATGGGTCCCATAGGCGCTGAAGCTTTCTTT
CASSLMGPIGAEAFF
>TRBD1|NA|TRBV11-2|TRBJ1-2
TGTGCCAGCAGCTTCCCCCGGGACAGCGCTAACTATGGCTACACCTTC
CASSFPRDSANYGYTF
>TRBD1|NA|TRBV28|TRBJ1-6
TGTGCCAGCAGTTCACCGGGACAGGGGGTCGGGTCACCCCTCCACTTT
CASSSPGQGVGSPLHF
>NA|NA|TRBV11-2|TRBJ1-1
TGTGCCAGCAGCTTAATTTACATATTGAACACTGAAGCTTTCTTT
CASSLIYILNTEAFF
>NA|NA|TRBV7-9|TRBJ2-7
TGTGCCAGCAGCCCCCCGGGACAAACCTACGAGCAGTACTTC
CASSPPGQTYEQYF
>TRBD1|NA|TRBV28|TRBJ1-2
TGTGCCAGCAGGTACCCCACAGGGGGCCATGGCTACACCTTC
CASRYPTGGHGYTF
>TRBD2|few|TRBV7-9|TRBJ2-1
TGTGCCAGCAGCCCTACGCTAGCGGGGGGCACATGGGAGCAGTTCTTC
CASSPTLAGGTWEQFF
>TRBD2|few|TRBV12-3/TRBV12-4|TRBJ2-1
TGTGCCAGCAGCTTCGAGGGACTAGAGCAGTTCTTC
CASSFEGLEQFF
>NA|NA|TRBV20-1|TRBJ2-4
TGCAGTGCTAGACCCGGGACGGAAGAAGGCATTCAGTACTTC
CSARPGTEEGIQYF